This entry concerns a single T cell receptor beta chain. TCRdb's copy holds only in-frame clones and misses some; the assay was immunoSEQ multiplex PCR. Of some 130,000 clones in the sample, roughly 86% were seen once. The sample is drawn from a study of PD-1 blockade in mismatch repair-deficient tumors. Germline V gene lookup returns CDR1 MNHEY and CDR2 SMNVEV (reference sequence). This CDR3 region has 16 residues. Trimming took 3 bases from V and 2 from J; bases not matched to a gene: 9. PCR or immunohistochemistry showed mismatch repair deficiency in every enrolled patient. The sequence derives from an adult with mismatch repair-deficient cancer. The specimen comprised peripheral blood, sampled almost 74 weeks after starting pembrolizumab. The V and J genes are TRBV27 and TRBJ2-5; 7 nucleotides match TRBD1. The CDR3 DNA reads TGTGCCAGCAGTTTCAGCCCAAGACAGGGTCAAGAGACCCAGTACTTC. It is translated as CASSFSPRQGQETQYF.